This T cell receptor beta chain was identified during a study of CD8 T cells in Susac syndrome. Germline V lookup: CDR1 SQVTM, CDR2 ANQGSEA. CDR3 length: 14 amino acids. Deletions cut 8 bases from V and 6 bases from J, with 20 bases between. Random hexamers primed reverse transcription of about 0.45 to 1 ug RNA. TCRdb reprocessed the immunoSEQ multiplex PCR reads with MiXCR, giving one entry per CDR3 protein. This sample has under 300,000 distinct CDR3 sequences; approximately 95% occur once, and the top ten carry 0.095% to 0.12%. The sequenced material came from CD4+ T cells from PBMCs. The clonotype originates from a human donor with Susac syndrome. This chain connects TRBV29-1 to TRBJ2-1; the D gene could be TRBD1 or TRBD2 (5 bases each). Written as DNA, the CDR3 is TGCAGCATCGTCGGGGCTCCGGGGATCAATGAGCAGTTCTTC. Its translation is CSIVGAPGINEQFF.